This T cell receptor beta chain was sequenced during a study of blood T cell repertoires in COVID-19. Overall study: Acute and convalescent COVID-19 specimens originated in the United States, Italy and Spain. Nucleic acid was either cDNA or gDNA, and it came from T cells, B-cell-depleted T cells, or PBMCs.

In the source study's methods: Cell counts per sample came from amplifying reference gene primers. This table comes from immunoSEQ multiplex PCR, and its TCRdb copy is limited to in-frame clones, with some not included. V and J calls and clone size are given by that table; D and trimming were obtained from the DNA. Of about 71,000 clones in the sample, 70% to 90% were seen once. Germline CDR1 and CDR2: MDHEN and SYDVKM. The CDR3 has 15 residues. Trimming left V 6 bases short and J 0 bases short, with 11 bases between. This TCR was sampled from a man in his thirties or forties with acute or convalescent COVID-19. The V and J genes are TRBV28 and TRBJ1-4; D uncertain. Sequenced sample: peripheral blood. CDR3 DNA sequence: TGTGCCAGCAGACCTCTCGGGGCAACTAATGAAAAACTGTTTTTT. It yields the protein CASRPLGATNEKLFF.